This T cell receptor (beta chain) was found in a study of STAT5B mutations in CD4+ large granular lymphocyte leukemia (dated by TCRdb to the early 2020s). Notes on the research overall: Where cryopreserved patient cells were available, CD8+ cells were depleted first, followed by selection with anti-CD4 microbeads. The study compared the TCRbeta repertoires of patients with CD4+ T-cell large granular lymphocyte leukemia against the TCRbeta repertoires of healthy blood donors. Flow cytometry on FACSCanto II or FACSVerse confirmed that purified fractions exceeded 95% purity among lymphocytes. General conclusions and limits of the study: TRBV06-family usage was enriched among the top patient clones (8/27) compared with healthy controls (2/35). The data were not HLA-matched, and the relatively small sample size could explain the higher clonality seen in CD4+ compared with CD8+ T-LGLL. Heterogeneous cell sources were used for patients, and only five to seven CD4-sorted patient samples were included in the clonality comparison with healthy controls. Greater clonality appeared to be present in CD4-sorted patient repertoires than in healthy CD4+ repertoires, and the difference was retained after the putative leukemic clones were removed. Main leukemic clonotypes were private to each patient, although approximately 25% of the main leukemic clonotypes were found at low frequency in the non-leukemic repertoires of other patients.

The germline V gene provides CDR1 LGHNA and CDR2 YSLEER. From its cysteine to its phenylalanine, the CDR3 spans 16 amino acids. CDR3 DNA is the only sequence kept; it has 48 bases, read in frame from the first base. Patients with CD4+ T-LGLL were recruited at hematology units in Padova (Italy), Helsinki (Finland) and Shinshu (Japan). Depending on which samples were available, patient samples consisted of bead-purified CD4+, CD4+CD8+, CD57+ or CD56+ fractions, or of unselected PBMC. Somatic STAT5B mutation profiles obtained by deep amplicon sequencing of the same DNA used for patient TCRbeta data were integrated with the patient TCRbeta data. All TCR-sequenced material derived from peripheral blood: patient blood samples and healthy donor buffy coats. Peripheral blood mononuclear cells were isolated by Ficoll-Hypaque gradient centrifugation. The Gentra Puregene Cell and Tissue kit was used for genomic DNA extraction, and quantification was performed on a Qubit 2.0 fluorometer.

Turning to this clone: The specificity of this receptor is unknown. One end of the junction fails to match germline, which may point to a read error.

TCRbeta rearrangements were sequenced from genomic DNA using the immunoSEQ assay at survey resolution. Regarding the original processing steps: Clonotypes representing more than 5% of the repertoire were considered putative leukemic clones, and around 60 such clones were identified across roughly 27 patients. In the TCR sequencing data, the lowest productive clonotype frequency that could be detected was 2.59 x 10-5. Analyses included only productive TCRbeta rearrangements, meaning complete and in-frame sequences. The clonality of each sample was calculated as Simpson clonality in the immunoSEQ Analyzer version 3.0. Clones were categorized by frequency as very rare, small, medium, large (1-20%) or hyperexpanded (>20%). Generation probabilities were estimated with OLGA 1.2.3, V-gene circos plots were made with VDJtools, specificities were searched in VDJdb, and CDR3 motifs were identified with GLIPH. The table was pulled from immuneACCESS by TCRdb, which kept in-frame rearrangements only. Such tables lose some clones; where checked, under half of the loss comes from unresolved V genes, and the rest has no known cause. Clone size and V and J calls were adopted from that table, with D and trimming inferred from the DNA. Recorded for this sample are fewer than 9,000 clones; around 75% of them occurred a single time. The ten largest clones capture roughly 66% of the sample.

This clonotype originated in a woman aged 55-75 years with CD4+ T-cell large granular lymphocyte leukemia. Rearrangement joined TRBV4-3 to TRBJ2-3; TRBD1 agrees with 10 junctional bases. The sequenced sample was PBMCs. The bases read TGCGCCAGCAGCCACACCGGGACAGGGGCCACAGACACGCAGTATTTT. Its translation reads: CASSHTGTGATDTQYF.